This is a list of T cell receptor beta chains from one sample in a study of T cells after yellow fever vaccination. TCRdb called the 5' RACE reads again in MiXCR, with one record for every CDR3 protein. The sample gives 29,000 or so distinct CDR3 sequences, 6% to 8% of which show up once; roughly 25% is in the top ten. Material: PBMCs, either bulk or a sorted T-cell subset (CD4+, CD8+, memory, or dextramer-sorted; not recorded which), obtained on the day of the yellow fever booster vaccination. The receptor source for this set is a man younger than 40 who received the YFV17D yellow fever vaccine. Each CDR3 is given with its conserved first and last residue. Fields, in order: clone size, D gene, V gene, J gene, CDR3 DNA, CDR3 protein. D genes are given only for firm matches. Part of the rows lack a size; the others show once, few, many or a class for expanded clones.

many,TRBD2,TRBV30,TRBJ2-5,TGTGCCGCACCGGCAGCGGGAGGGGAGACCCAGTACTTC,CAAPAAGGETQYF
few,-,TRBV14,TRBJ2-1,TGTGCCAGCAGCCAACTAGGATATGAGCAGTTCTTC,CASSQLGYEQFF
few,-,TRBV20-1,TRBJ2-2,TGCAGTGCTAGTCCCGGGACATCCACCGGGGAGCTGTTTTTT,CSASPGTSTGELFF
-,-,TRBV18,TRBJ1-1,TGTGCCAGCTCACCCCTTGGGGTTAAGGGCACTGAAGCTTTCTTT,CASSPLGVKGTEAFF
few,-,TRBV2,TRBJ2-3,TGTGCCAGCAGTGAAGACCAACCCCTAGATACGCAGTATTTT,CASSEDQPLDTQYF
medium-sized,-,TRBV27,TRBJ2-7,TGTGCCAGCAGTTTTTACCCGGACTACGAGCAGTACTTC,CASSFYPDYEQYF
-,-,TRBV30,TRBJ1-3,TGTGCCTCTACAGGATGGTTGGGTGGAAACACCATATATTTT,CASTGWLGGNTIYF
medium-sized,-,TRBV30,TRBJ2-7,TGTGCCTGGAGTGTCGGATCCTACGAGCAGTACTTC,CAWSVGSYEQYF
-,-,TRBV20-1,TRBJ2-5,TGCAGTGCTAGACCTTTTCTCATGAGAGGGGAGACCCAGTACTTC,CSARPFLMRGETQYF
many,TRBD2,TRBV11-1,TRBJ2-5,TGTGCCAGCAGCTGGAGCGGGGGGGAAGAGACCCAGTACTTC,CASSWSGGEETQYF
few,-,TRBV9,TRBJ1-1,TGTGCCAGCAGCGTAGACCTCCCTGAAGCTTTCTTT,CASSVDLPEAFF
many,-,TRBV7-9,TRBJ1-1,TGTGCCAGCAGCTTAAAAACAGGCACTGAAGCTTTCTTT,CASSLKTGTEAFF
many,-,TRBV9,TRBJ2-1,TGTGCCAGCAGCGCTACCGGGACAAGCCACAATGAGCAGTTCTTC,CASSATGTSHNEQFF
many,-,TRBV4-3,TRBJ2-2,TGCGCCAGCAGCCAAGCCCCGACGGGCACGTACACCGGGGAGCTGTTTTTT,CASSQAPTGTYTGELFF
many,-,TRBV28,TRBJ2-7,TGTGCCAGCAGTTTAGAGGAAGGGACCTACGAGCAGTACTTC,CASSLEEGTYEQYF
many,TRBD1,TRBV7-9,TRBJ1-5,TGTGCCAGCAGCCTTGGGACAGGGTTGGGTCAGCCCCAGCATTTT,CASSLGTGLGQPQHF
-,-,TRBV3-1,TRBJ1-5,TGTGCCAGCAGTAACGGGCGGAATCAGCCCCAGCATTTT,CASSNGRNQPQHF
many,-,TRBV7-2,TRBJ2-3,TGTGCCAGCAGCAAACCAGGGTCCGATACGCAGTATTTT,CASSKPGSDTQYF